What follows are 22 T cell receptor beta chains derived from one specimen sequenced in a study of shared clonotypes between healthy human individuals. Produced via immunoSEQ multiplex PCR; TCRdb's table is partial and in-frame only. Among more than 1.2 million clones listed, 98% were seen once. Sequenced material: naive CD4+ T cells sorted from blood. Sample subset: CD45RA+ positively selected. The receptors were gathered from a man aged 25 to 40 in good health.

V is TRBV7-3 and J is TRBJ2-1; 14 bases are shared with TRBD2. This CDR3 region has 16 residues. The germline V gene has CDR1 SGHTA and CDR2 FQGTGA. V dropped 7 bases and J dropped 8; count of bases not matched to a gene: 10. The CDR3 protein is CASTLSGTSGSYEQFF. The DNA of the CDR3 is TGTGCCAGCACCCTATCCGGGACTAGCGGGAGCTATGAGCAGTTCTTC.

CDR3 DNA sequence: TGTGCCAGTAGCAATCGGAATTTGGAGACCCAGTACTTC. Translating it yields CASSNRNLETQYF. This rearrangement joins TRBV19 to TRBJ2-5; D not certain. The CDR3 extends over 13 amino acids. Germline assignment: CDR1 LNHDA and CDR2 SQIVND (reference sequence). V gave up 6 bases and J gave up 5 bases, with 13 bases separating them.

The CDR3 here is CASSSLLGVTYNEQFF. CDR3 coding DNA: TGTGCCAGTAGTTCACTACTCGGGGTAACCTACAATGAGCAGTTCTTC. The chain carries TRBV19 and TRBJ2-1; TRBD2 is a possible D gene (5 bases). Germline CDR1 and CDR2: LNHDA and SQIVND (reference sequence). The ends were cut back, 5 bases at V and 2 bases at J, with 16 bases in the middle. The CDR3 contains 16 residues.

This sequence joins TRBV18 and TRBJ2-1; TRBD2 matches 7 bases. The CDR3 length is 21 residues. CDR1 is KGHSH, CDR2 LQKENI, per germline. V dropped 1 base and J dropped 0; count of bases not matched to a gene: 18. In DNA form, the CDR3 reads TGTGCCAGCTCACCACGGGTAGCGGGCTCACCCCTCTCTAGCTCCTACAATGAGCAGTTCTTC. It is translated as CASSPRVAGSPLSSSYNEQFF.

V usage is TRBV6-6 and J usage is TRBJ2-2; 8 bases are shared with TRBD1. CDR1 is MNHNY, CDR2 SVGAGI, per germline (reference sequence). This CDR3 has 15 amino acids. Losses at the gene ends were 5 bases for V and 3 bases for J; bases not matched to a gene: 5. The CDR3 spells CASSRDRWDTGELFF. The CDR3 DNA reads TGTGCCAGCAGTCGGGACAGGTGGGACACCGGGGAGCTGTTTTTT.

The rearrangement uses TRBV5-5 and TRBJ2-1; 8 positions agree with TRBD2. Germline trimming cut 1 base from V and 4 bases from J; bases unmatched to any gene: 1. In germline, CDR1 is SGHKS, CDR2 YYEKEE (reference sequence). The CDR3 extends over 14 amino acids. CDR3 coding DNA: TGTGCCAGCAGCTTGAAGCGGGAGTACAATGAGCAGTTCTTC. It specifies CASSLKREYNEQFF.

This clone was observed once. CDR3 residues: CAISQTNEQFF. The CDR3 coding sequence is TGTGCCATCAGTCAGACCAATGAGCAGTTCTTC. The J gene is TRBJ2-1, the V gene TRBV10-3, with D hard to call. From germline, CDR1 is ENHRY and CDR2 SYGVKD. Trimming stripped 5 bases from V and 6 bases from J, with 5 bases between. The CDR3 is made up of 11 amino acids.

Notes on this clone: Other DNA variants within this sample encode the same CDR3. V gene TRBV19 combines with J gene TRBJ1-2; D is unresolved. The CDR3 runs to 12 residues. Germline loops: CDR1 LNHDA, CDR2 SQIVND (reference sequence). V was shortened by 3 bases and J by 3 bases, with 5 bases between the two germline ends. CDR3 loop: CASSIGDYGYTF. The CDR3 DNA follows: TGTGCCAGTAGTATCGGGGACTATGGCTACACCTTC.

This chain links TRBV13 with TRBJ1-2; the D is unclear. CDR3 size: 17 residues. The V end was cut by 0 bases, the J end by 8 bases, with 22 bases between. CDR1 is PRHDT, CDR2 FYEKMQ, per germline (reference sequence). The CDR3 sequence is CASSLGLRETLVGGYTF. In nucleotides, the CDR3 is TGTGCCAGCAGCTTAGGCCTTAGGGAAACTCTCGTTGGGGGCTACACCTTC.

V and J are TRBV28 and TRBJ2-7, with 11 positions matching TRBD2. The CDR3 contains 16 residues. Germline values: CDR1 MDHEN, CDR2 SYDVKM. J lost 5 bases, V lost 3 bases, and 9 bases had no gene match. In DNA form, the CDR3 reads TGTGCCAGCAGTTTGCCTACTAGCGGGAGTTTCAACGAGCAGTACTTC. Protein sequence: CASSLPTSGSFNEQYF. The full variable domain, completed using reference TRBV28 and TRBJ2-7, is DVKVTQSSRYLVKRTGEKVFLECVQDMDHENMFWYRQDPGLGLRLIYFSYDVKMKEKGDIPEGYSVSREKKERFSLILESASTNQTSMYLCASSLPTSGSFNEQYFGPGTRLTVT.

This clone was counted once. This chain links TRBV27 with TRBJ2-7; no reliable D call. Trimming stripped 5 bases from V and 1 base from J, with 12 bases between. CDR1 MNHEY and CDR2 SMNVEV come from the germline V gene (reference sequence). The CDR3 spans 14 residues. CDR3 nucleotides: TGTGCCAGCAGTCGCCAGCACAGTTCCTACGAGCAGTACTTC. This encodes CASSRQHSSYEQYF.

The chain couples TRBV28 to TRBJ2-3, with 8 bases lining up with TRBD2. The V and J ends lost 5 bases and 2 bases, in that order; junction bases with no gene match: 9. CDR3 length equals 16 residues. Germline CDR1 MDHEN, CDR2 SYDVKM. Here the CDR3 reads CASSPSGSPSTDTQYF. The CDR3 coding sequence is TGTGCCAGCAGTCCAAGCGGGAGCCCCTCCACAGATACGCAGTATTTT.

The gene calls are TRBV27 and TRBJ2-1, with 12 bases matching TRBD2. Unmatched junction bases numbered 7, after V lost 4 bases and J lost 6 bases. The CDR3 consists of 16 residues. In germline, CDR1 is MNHEY, CDR2 SMNVEV (reference sequence). DNA for the CDR3: TGTGCCAGCAGTTCGACTAGCGGGAGCTTTTTCAATGAGCAGTTCTTC. This gives the protein CASSSTSGSFFNEQFF.

The chain has TRBV7-8 and TRBJ1-2; TRBD1 matches at 12 bases. CDR1 is SGHVS, CDR2 FQNEAQ, per germline. Trimming removed 5 bases from V and 7 bases from J; junction bases left unmatched: 17. CDR3 size: 18 residues. CDR3 region: CASSPRLIPGQGAAGYTF. The CDR3 DNA reads as TGTGCCAGCAGCCCGCGTCTCATCCCGGGACAGGGGGCCGCTGGCTACACCTTC.

The genes are TRBV7-9 and TRBJ1-5; 11 positions agree with TRBD1. CDR1 SEHNR and CDR2 FQNEAQ come from the germline V gene (reference sequence). With V trimmed by 4 bases and J by 6 bases, 5 bases remained unmatched. The CDR3 is made up of 15 amino acids. Here the CDR3 reads CASSWTGGSGQPQHF. The CDR3 DNA follows: TGTGCCAGCAGCTGGACAGGGGGCTCAGGTCAGCCCCAGCATTTT. Complete variable domain (other parts from reference TRBV7-9 and TRBJ1-5): DTGVSQNPRHKITKRGQNVTFRCDPISEHNRLYWYRQTLGQGPEFLTYFQNEAQLEKSRLLSDRFSAERPKGSFSTLEIQRTEQGDSAMYLCASSWTGGSGQPQHFGDGTRLSIL.

The chain combines TRBV7-6 with TRBJ2-7; perhaps TRBD1 as D (5 bases). Germline V gene sequence: CDR1 SGHVS, CDR2 FNYEAQ. Trimming stripped 2 bases from V and 6 bases from J, with 14 bases between. This CDR3 spans 14 amino acids. CDR3 nucleotides: TGTGCCAGCAGCTTAATCGTGGGGCAAGGCGAGCAGTACTTC. Its translation: CASSLIVGQGEQYF. Full variable domain (remainder filled in from reference TRBV7-6 and TRBJ2-7): GAGVSQSPRYKVTKRGQDVALRCDPISGHVSLYWYRQALGQGPEFLTYFNYEAQQDKSGLPNDRFSAERPEGSISTLTIQRTEQRDSAMYRCASSLIVGQGEQYFGPGTRLTVT.

This chain links TRBV2 with TRBJ2-3, with D uncertain. The CDR3 has 12 amino acids. Trimming took 6 bases from V and 5 from J, leaving 9 bases between them. From germline, CDR1 is SNHLY and CDR2 FYNNEI. Written as DNA, the CDR3 is TGTGCCAGCAGCAACCGAAGAGATACGCAGTATTTT. This encodes CASSNRRDTQYF.

Only one count was recorded for this clone. The same CDR3 also results from other DNA sequences found in this sample. J is TRBJ2-1 and V is TRBV9, with 10 bases lining up with TRBD2. Germline V CDR1 and CDR2: SGDLS, YYNGEE. V dropped 1 base and J dropped 8; count of bases not matched to a gene: 3. The CDR3 length is 14 residues. CDR3 loop: CASSVSGRAHEQFF. In DNA form, the CDR3 reads TGTGCCAGCAGCGTAAGCGGGAGGGCCCATGAGCAGTTCTTC.

The chain is built from TRBV28 and TRBJ2-3; 9 positions agree with TRBD2. Germline CDR1 MDHEN, CDR2 SYDVKM. CDR3 length: 17 residues. The junction had 6 bases not matched to a gene; V was cut back by 0 bases and J by 2 bases. CDR3: CASSLWSTSGHTDTQYF. The CDR3 region has the DNA TGTGCCAGCAGTTTATGGTCGACTAGCGGACACACAGATACGCAGTATTTT. The whole variable domain, filled in from reference TRBV28 and TRBJ2-3, reads DVKVTQSSRYLVKRTGEKVFLECVQDMDHENMFWYRQDPGLGLRLIYFSYDVKMKEKGDIPEGYSVSREKKERFSLILESASTNQTSMYLCASSLWSTSGHTDTQYFGPGTRLTVL.

Concerning this clone: The same CDR3 is also encoded by other DNA sequences in this sample. The J gene is TRBJ1-1, the V gene TRBV5-4; 7 nucleotides align to TRBD1. The trim removed 3 bases at V and 0 bases at J, leaving 2 bases unmatched. Germline assignment: CDR1 SGHNT and CDR2 YYREEE (reference sequence). This CDR3 contains 14 residues. Written as DNA, the CDR3 is TGTGCCAGCAGCTCGGGACAGTTGAACACTGAAGCTTTCTTT. This codes for CASSSGQLNTEAFF. Full variable domain (missing parts from reference TRBV5-4 and TRBJ1-1): ETGVTQSPTHLIKTRGQQVTLRCSSQSGHNTVSWYQQALGQGPQFIFQYYREEENGRGNFPPRFSGLQFPNYSSELNVNALELDDSALYLCASSSGQLNTEAFFGQGTRLTVV.

V and J are TRBV30 and TRBJ1-1; D is ambiguous. V was cut by 3 bases and J by 3 bases, with 5 bases left in between. Per germline, CDR1 GTSNPN and CDR2 SVGIG (reference sequence). The CDR3 sequence is 11 residues long. The DNA of the CDR3 is TGTGCCTGGAGATGGGACACTGAAGCTTTCTTT. The encoded protein is CAWRWDTEAFF.

V gene TRBV18 combines with J gene TRBJ1-5; 12 positions match TRBD1. Germline CDR1 and CDR2: KGHSH and LQKENI. V was pared by 3 bases and J by 6 bases, with 12 bases of the junction left unmatched. The CDR3 is 18 residues long. CDR3 protein: CASSPGAGGQGAIQPQHF. CDR3 nucleotide sequence: TGTGCCAGCTCACCGGGGGCAGGGGGACAGGGGGCGATTCAGCCCCAGCATTTT. Full variable domain (missing parts from reference TRBV18 and TRBJ1-5): NAGVMQNPRHLVRRRGQEARLRCSPMKGHSHVYWYRQLPEEGLKFMVYLQKENIIDESGMPKERFSAEFPKEGPSILRIQQVVRGDSAAYFCASSPGAGGQGAIQPQHFGDGTRLSIL.